These 10 T cell receptor beta chains were all obtained from the same sample, sequenced in a study of blood T cells in healthy people across ages. Alongside a J-beta primer mix, a sample-barcoded 5' primer served in a second PCR lasting roughly 6 to 11 cycles. In TCRdb, the 5' RACE reads were re-called with MiXCR into one record per CDR3 protein. The sample yields roughly 1.9 million distinct CDR3 sequences, about two fifths seen once. Material: blood. The receptors were sampled from a human donor in good health.

This sequence joins TRBV7-6 and TRBJ2-1, with 7 bases that match TRBD2. V shed 3 bases and J 1 base; nucleotides not matched to a gene: 9. In germline, CDR1 is SGHVS, CDR2 FNYEAQ. The CDR3 covers 17 residues. This CDR3 reads CASSFKRPGLSYNEQFF. The CDR3 DNA reads TGTGCCAGCAGCTTCAAGCGTCCGGGACTATCCTACAATGAGCAGTTCTTC. Full variable domain (missing parts from reference TRBV7-6 and TRBJ2-1): GAGVSQSPRYKVTKRGQDVALRCDPISGHVSLYWYRQALGQGPEFLTYFNYEAQQDKSGLPNDRFSAERPEGSISTLTIQRTEQRDSAMYRCASSFKRPGLSYNEQFFGPGTRLTVL.

This clonotype was picked up a small number of times. This chain links TRBV6-2 or TRBV6-3 with TRBJ2-3; D gene ambiguous. Trimming stripped 5 bases from V and 1 base from J, with 16 bases between. Germline V gives CDR1 MNHEY, CDR2 SVGEGT. The CDR3 consists of 16 residues. This CDR3 reads CASSHYNPLGTDTQYF. CDR3 DNA sequence: TGTGCCAGCAGTCACTATAACCCTCTTGGCACAGATACGCAGTATTTT.

This clonotype was seen only a few times. CDR3 loop: CASSHQRTSTDTQYF. The CDR3 nucleotides read TGTGCCAGCAGCCACCAGCGGACTAGCACAGATACGCAGTATTTT. The rearrangement uses TRBV14 and TRBJ2-3; weak D call: TRBD2 (5 bases). Germline V gene sequence: CDR1 SGHDN, CDR2 FVKESK. The CDR3 is 15 residues long. The germline V and J ends were trimmed by 3 bases and 0 bases, with 10 bases remaining between them.

The chain links TRBV5-1 to TRBJ2-3; D is unclear. V lost 0 bases, J lost 2 bases, and 13 bases lay in between. Germline V gene sequence: CDR1 SGHRS, CDR2 YFSETQ. The CDR3 runs 16 residues. CDR3 in amino acids: CASSLAETSYTDTQYF. CDR3 coding DNA: TGCGCCAGCAGCTTGGCCGAGACTTCCTACACAGATACGCAGTATTTT.

This clonotype was seen at least ten times. This chain links TRBV11-2 with TRBJ2-6; D remains ambiguous. CDR3 length: 15 amino acids. V lost 7 bases and J lost 1, with 11 bases in between. Germline CDR1 is SGHAT and CDR2 is FQNNGV. CDR3 loop: CASTSFRSGANVLTF. Here the CDR3 DNA reads TGTGCCAGCACCTCTTTTAGGTCTGGGGCCAACGTCCTGACTTTC. Variable domain in full (rest from reference TRBV11-2 and TRBJ2-6): EAGVAQSPRYKIIEKRQSVAFWCNPISGHATLYWYQQILGQGPKLLIQFQNNGVVDDSQLPKDRFSAERLKGVDSTLKIQPAKLEDSAVYLCASTSFRSGANVLTFGAGSRLTVL.

The genes are TRBV11-2 and TRBJ1-2; 8 bases map to TRBD1. Germline assignment: CDR1 SGHAT and CDR2 FQNNGV. This CDR3 has 16 amino acids. The trim removed 1 base at V and 5 bases at J, leaving 9 bases unmatched. Written as DNA, the CDR3 is TGTGCCAGCAGCTTAGTTACCCCAGGGGGCGGATATGGCTACACCTTC. Translation gives CASSLVTPGGGYGYTF.

V is TRBV7-2 and J is TRBJ2-5; 7 bases map to TRBD1. CDR1 and CDR2 (germline): SGHTA, FQGNSA. Trimming took 5 bases from V and 4 from J; bases not matched to a gene: 10. The CDR3 has 15 residues. The CDR3 DNA reads as TGTGCCAGCAGCCCAAGGGCAGGGGGTAGAGAGACCCAGTACTTC. This gives the protein CASSPRAGGRETQYF.

The chain joins TRBV29-1 to TRBJ2-3; D remains ambiguous. Per the germline V gene, CDR1 is SQVTM and CDR2 is ANQGSEA. The CDR3 sequence is 13 residues long. V was trimmed by 6 bases and J by 1 base, leaving 11 bases between them. For the CDR3, the DNA is TGCAGCGTCCAGGTCACGGGCACAGATACGCAGTATTTT. Residues: CSVQVTGTDTQYF.

The V and J genes are TRBV7-2 and TRBJ1-1; D is perhaps TRBD1 (6 bases). Germline V gives CDR1 SGHTA, CDR2 FQGNSA. V shed 1 base and J shed 1 base, with 16 bases lying between them. This CDR3 has 17 amino acids. The CDR3 sequence: CASSLVGTGTRNTEAFF. The CDR3 coding sequence is TGTGCCAGCAGCTTAGTGGGTACAGGGACGCGGAACACTGAAGCTTTCTTT.

To note about this clonotype: The junction differs from germline at one of its ends, possibly a read error. The genes are TRBV6-5 and TRBJ2-1; 12 nucleotides agree with TRBD2. This CDR3 is 20 amino acids long. The germline V gene has CDR1 MNHEY and CDR2 SVGAGI. CDR3 coding DNA: TGTGCCGGCAGTTACTCGCCTACTAGCGGGGGGTCCAGCTCCTACAATGAGCAGTTCTTC. It yields the protein CAGSYSPTSGGSSSYNEQFF.